This section outlines one T cell receptor (beta chain) sequence together with its context. Its antigen is not known. This entry belongs to a study of response to subunit inactivated influenza vaccine. Regarding the study as a whole: Seasonal influenza vaccination, on each occasion, was suggested by the authors to recruit few new T cells.

TCRdb re-derived calls from the RT-PCR reads in MiXCR, one entry per CDR3 protein. The sample carries around 520,000 distinct CDR3 sequences, over 25% recorded once. CDR3 length: 19 residues. Germline V gives CDR1 MNHEY, CDR2 SMNVEV (reference sequence). Sample: CD4+ T cells sorted from PBMCs, taken roughly 5 days after vaccination. This TCR derives from a man between 50 and 59 years old who received an inactivated influenza vaccine. This chain joins TRBV27 and TRBJ1-3; 8 bases align to TRBD1. The CDR3 sequence is CTRSLAGTGRQNLGNTIYF. CDR3 coding DNA: TGTACCCGCAGTTTAGCGGGGACAGGCCGCCAGAATCTAGGAAACACCATATATTTT.